The sequence of this TCR beta chain was determined in a study of T-cell reconstitution after alpha-beta-depleted transplantation in children. Findings of the study overall: Expanded graft clones numbering several hundred reportedly gave rise to alpha-beta T cells about two months after transplant.

Unique molecular identifiers tagged the TCRbeta library. MiXCR was run by TCRdb on the PCR reads, yielding one entry per CDR3 protein. The sample contains hundreds of thousands of distinct CDR3 sequences, roughly 13% of which appear only once. V was clipped by 5 bases and J by 5 bases; unmatched bases: 8. This CDR3 has 16 residues. CDR1 is KGHDR, CDR2 SFDVKD, per germline. Remarks on this clonotype: The antigen is undetermined.

This receptor was identified in a male patient younger than 18 who had a stem cell transplant for acute myeloid leukemia, so the T cells may come from the graft donor. The chain joins TRBV24-1 to TRBJ2-2, with TRBD1 identical over 9 bases. Sequencing was performed on PBMCs, mostly from graft donor cells, taken 360 days after TCRalphabeta/CD19-depleted stem cell transplant. CDR3 in DNA: TGTGCCACCAGTGGATACAGGGGGCTTAGGACCGGGGAGCTGTTTTTT. Residues: CATSGYRGLRTGELFF.